These 9 T cell receptor beta chains originate from one sample sequenced in a study of identical twins. From the 5' RACE reads, TCRdb called clonotypes with MiXCR, one entry per CDR3 protein. Of fewer than 900,000 distinct CDR3 sequences in the sample, 15% to 20% are singletons; the top ten hold roughly 13%. This sample was also put to use in a study of T cells expressing NK-cell markers.

Sequencing used PBMCs. The source is a woman younger than 35 in good health.

This sequence joins TRBV5-1 and TRBJ2-7; D possibly corresponds to TRBD1 (5 bases). CDR3 length: 13 amino acids. Germline V gene sequence: CDR1 SGHRS, CDR2 YFSETQ. With 3 bases removed from V and 6 bases from J, the gap between germline ends came to 13 bases. The CDR3 DNA sequence: TGCGCCAGCAGCTCTCAGGGTATAGGCGAGCAGTACTTC. Protein sequence: CASSSQGIGEQYF.

This clonotype was recorded a few times. This chain joins TRBV3-1 and TRBJ2-3; possibly TRBD1 for D (7 bases). Between the trimmed V and J ends, which lost 2 bases and 5 bases, there was a span of 23 bases. The CDR3 is 18 amino acids. Germline-derived CDR1 and CDR2 are LGHDT and YNNKEL (reference sequence). CDR3 sequence (DNA): TGTGCCAGCAGCCAACTAGGAGGGGGCTCGTCAAAGGGAGATACGCAGTATTTT. Residues: CASSQLGGGSSKGDTQYF.

The V gene is TRBV20-1, the J gene TRBJ2-5, with 12 bases matching TRBD2. The trim removed 1 base at V and 2 bases at J, leaving 5 bases unmatched. From germline, CDR1 is DFQATT and CDR2 SNEGSKA (reference sequence). CDR3 length equals 16 residues. CDR3 region: CSARVLAGGSQETQYF. DNA of the CDR3: TGCAGTGCTAGAGTCCTAGCGGGGGGGTCTCAAGAGACCCAGTACTTC.

The gene calls are TRBV20-1 and TRBJ2-1; TRBD2 agrees at 14 bases. The CDR3 runs to 19 residues. Trimming at V came to 5 bases and at J to 10 bases, leaving 22 bases not matched to a gene. Germline lookup yields CDR1 DFQATT and CDR2 SNEGSKA (reference sequence). CDR3 in DNA: TGCAGTGCTGACCCCGGGACTAGCGGGAGCTTACTTCCCGGGTTAGAGCAGTTCTTC. Protein: CSADPGTSGSLLPGLEQFF.

The chain combines TRBV20-1 with TRBJ1-2, with 9 bases lining up with TRBD1. V shed 3 bases and J 6 bases; nucleotides not matched to a gene: 11. The CDR3 has 15 residues. Germline CDR1 and CDR2: DFQATT and SNEGSKA (reference sequence). In DNA, the CDR3 is TGCAGTGCTAGGGAAGCAAGGGACAGGGCCCATGGCTACACCTTC. This sequence encodes CSAREARDRAHGYTF.

The V gene is TRBV10-1, the J gene TRBJ2-2; D may be TRBD1 (6 bases). The CDR3 is 13 residues long. Germline-derived CDR1 and CDR2 are WNHNN and SYGVQD (reference sequence). V gave up 11 bases and J gave up 3 bases, with 13 bases separating them. The chain's CDR3 is CASRDTYTGELFF. In DNA form, the CDR3 reads TGCGCCTCCCGGGACACCTACACCGGGGAGCTGTTTTTT.

The gene calls are TRBV12-3 or TRBV12-4 and TRBJ2-1; D gene ambiguous. V lost 2 bases and J lost 0, with 5 bases in between. The CDR3 totals 14 residues. The CDR3 DNA reads TGTGCCAGCAGTTTATGGGGCTCCTACAATGAGCAGTTCTTC. Encoded protein: CASSLWGSYNEQFF.

This clonotype has only a few counts. The chain joins TRBV10-3 to TRBJ1-5; D gene ambiguous. Germline CDR1 and CDR2: ENHRY and SYGVKD. The germline V and J ends were trimmed by 6 bases and 7 bases, with 10 bases remaining between them. The CDR3 length is 12 residues. CDR3 DNA sequence: TGTGCCATCAGGGAGGGAGGGCAGCCCCAGCATTTT. This gives the protein CAIREGGQPQHF.

This clonotype was detected only a few times. The chain uses TRBV7-8 and TRBJ1-5, with TRBD1 identical over 7 bases. CDR1 and CDR2 from the germline V gene are SGHVS and FQNEAQ. Trimming removed 5 bases from V and 2 bases from J; junction bases left unmatched: 6. The CDR3 extends over 15 amino acids. The CDR3 coding sequence is TGTGCCAGCAGCGCATCAGGGGGGCGCAATCAGCCCCAGCATTTT. Protein product: CASSASGGRNQPQHF.